Following are 10 T cell receptor beta chains from one sample sequenced in a study of blood T cell repertoires in COVID-19. Libraries were prepared by immunoSEQ multiplex PCR; TCRdb keeps only in-frame clonotypes and omits some of them. In the table there are tens of thousands of clones, 75% to 90% of which are singletons. The sequencing input was peripheral blood. These receptors were collected from a woman older than 75 with active or convalescent COVID-19.

A few counts support this clone. The chain joins TRBV2 to TRBJ1-4; no clear D gene. The germline gives CDR1 SNHLY, CDR2 FYNNEI. V dropped 2 bases and J dropped 3 bases, with 10 bases sitting between them. The CDR3 length is 15 residues. CDR3 sequence (DNA): TGTGCCAGCAGTGAAATCGTGGGAGCTAATGAAAAACTGTTTTTT. It encodes CASSEIVGANEKLFF.

V usage is TRBV15 and J usage is TRBJ1-5; D ambiguous. This CDR3 is 14 amino acids long. CDR1 LNHNV and CDR2 YYDKDF come from the germline V gene (reference sequence). Trimming removed 0 bases from V and 4 bases from J, with 7 bases in between. CDR3: CATSRDRGNQPQHF. In DNA, the CDR3 is TGTGCCACCAGCAGAGATCGAGGGAATCAGCCCCAGCATTTT.

This chain connects TRBV7-8 to TRBJ1-6, with D unresolved. The CDR3 length is 14 residues. Trimming took off 4 bases at V and 10 bases at J, with 14 bases between the two ends. Germline loops: CDR1 SGHVS, CDR2 FQNEAQ. In DNA form, the CDR3 reads TGTGCCAGCAGCTCCCACTCCGCCATATCACCCCTCCACTTT. Its protein product is CASSSHSAISPLHF.

The V call is TRBV10-1, the J call TRBJ1-2; TRBD1 might be the D (5 bases). The CDR3 consists of 16 residues. Trimming shortened V by 6 bases and J by 0 bases, and 17 bases separated the two germline ends. Germline lookup yields CDR1 WNHNN and CDR2 SYGVQD (reference sequence). The CDR3 here is CASSCFQGASNYGYTF. In DNA, the CDR3 is TGCGCCAGCAGCTGCTTTCAGGGCGCGTCTAACTATGGCTACACCTTC.

The CDR3 region is CASSQGQGAQGDGYTF. The CDR3 nucleotides are TGTGCCAGCAGCCAGGGACAGGGGGCGCAGGGGGATGGCTACACCTTC. V and J are TRBV4-2 and TRBJ1-2, with TRBD1 identical over 12 bases. The ends lost 3 bases at V and 6 bases at J; junction bases unmatched: 8. Germline V CDR1 and CDR2: LGHNA, YNFKEQ. CDR3 length equals 16 residues.

The V gene is TRBV5-1, the J gene TRBJ1-2; D remains unclear. CDR1 is SGHRS, CDR2 YFSETQ, per germline. The CDR3 runs to 15 residues. Trimming pared 0 bases from V and 6 bases from J, leaving 15 bases between. Here the CDR3 reads CASSLDIPSVDGYTF. The CDR3 DNA reads as TGCGCCAGCAGCTTGGATATTCCCAGCGTTGATGGCTACACCTTC.

The chain recombines TRBV12-3 or TRBV12-4 with TRBJ1-5; no reliable D call. The CDR3 extends over 12 amino acids. Between the trimmed V and J ends, which lost 3 bases and 4 bases, there was a span of 4 bases. The CDR3 DNA is TGTGCCAGCAGTTTCGGGAATCAGCCCCAGCATTTT. Translating it yields CASSFGNQPQHF.

This clone was recorded only once. The V call is TRBV29-1, the J call TRBJ2-3, with a weak D call TRBD2 (7 bases). The CDR3 sequence is 16 residues long. CDR1 and CDR2 (germline): SQVTM, ANQGSEA. The V gene lost 4 bases and the J gene lost 0 bases, with 17 bases spanning the gap. The CDR3: CSVVAGATSSTDTQYF. DNA for the CDR3: TGCAGCGTTGTCGCGGGGGCCACCTCAAGCACAGATACGCAGTATTTT.

The rearrangement uses TRBV6-2 or TRBV6-3 and TRBJ1-2, with D perhaps matching TRBD1 (5 bases). V was cut by 6 bases and J by 6 bases, with 14 bases left in between. This CDR3 region has 13 residues. Germline V gene lookup returns CDR1 MNHEY and CDR2 SVGEGT. Here the CDR3 reads CASSPSGGNGYTF. CDR3 in DNA: TGTGCCAGCAGCCCCTCTGGGGGGAATGGCTACACCTTC.

V gene TRBV29-1 combines with J gene TRBJ2-3; D is uncertain. The ends were cut back, 7 bases at V and 2 bases at J, with 4 bases in the middle. CDR3 length: 10 residues. Germline CDR1 SQVTM, CDR2 ANQGSEA. The DNA for the CDR3 is TGCAGCGGGCACACAGATACGCAGTATTTT. Amino acids: CSGHTDTQYF.